This T cell receptor (beta chain) emerged from a study of technical replicates of blood from several donors. This CDR3 spans 13 amino acids. V lost 3 bases to trimming and J lost 1 base, with 7 bases between them. Germline CDR1 reads SGHTA; CDR2 reads FQGNSA. Data came from immunoSEQ multiplex PCR; TCRdb stores just in-frame clones and leaves some out. The sample includes some 80,000 clones, approximately 97% of them seen just once. The clonotype was recovered from a human donor in good health. This chain connects TRBV7-2 to TRBJ2-7; no clear D gene. The sequenced sample consisted of T cells isolated from PBMCs. The CDR3 loop is CASSFSSSYEQYF. In DNA form, the CDR3 reads TGTGCCAGCAGCTTTAGTTCATCCTACGAGCAGTACTTC.